These 9 T cell receptor beta chains came from one sample sequenced in a study of T-cell reconstitution after alpha-beta-depleted transplantation in children. Unique molecular identifiers were used in preparing the TCRbeta library. Each CDR3 protein gets one entry after TCRdb re-called the PCR reads with MiXCR. This table holds 120,000 or so distinct CDR3 sequences, around 10% found once. Sequenced here: PBMCs from the stem cell graft donor, sampled from the stem cell graft. These receptors originate from a human donor who donated a stem cell graft to a child with acute lymphoblastic leukemia.

This clonotype has a count of ten or more. The gene calls are TRBV7-2 and TRBJ2-5; 10 bases map to TRBD2. The CDR3 is made up of 16 amino acids. V gave up 5 bases and J gave up 2 bases; unmatched junction bases: 8. CDR1 is SGHTA and CDR2 is FQGNSA in the germline V gene. CDR3 residues: CASSPNPGLAQETQYF. In DNA form, the CDR3 reads TGTGCCAGCAGCCCGAACCCGGGACTAGCGCAAGAGACCCAGTACTTC.

In this sample, this clonotype turned up many times. The chain employs TRBV29-1 and TRBJ2-5, with D perhaps given as TRBD1 or TRBD2 (5 bases each). CDR1 is SQVTM and CDR2 is ANQGSEA in the germline V gene. The CDR3 covers 14 residues. The germline V and J ends were trimmed by 4 bases and 4 bases, with 16 bases remaining between them. The CDR3 sequence is CSVVIGVRGETQYF. The DNA of the CDR3 is TGCAGCGTTGTGATAGGCGTGAGGGGAGAGACCCAGTACTTC.

This clonotype showed up many times. The chain carries TRBV27 and TRBJ2-1; D remains unclear. The CDR3 is 12 amino acids. The germline V and J ends were trimmed by 3 bases and 9 bases, with 9 bases remaining between them. From germline, CDR1 is MNHEY and CDR2 SMNVEV (reference sequence). As DNA, the CDR3 is TGTGCCAGCAGTTTCCCCGGTGGTGAGCAGTTCTTC. Translating gives CASSFPGGEQFF.

This clonotype has ten or more counts. This rearrangement joins TRBV20-1 to TRBJ2-7, with 9 bases aligning to TRBD1. The V segment lost 3 bases and the J segment 0 bases; nucleotides outside the gene matches: 3. Germline assignment: CDR1 DFQATT and CDR2 SNEGSKA (reference sequence). The CDR3 loop spans 14 amino acids. The CDR3, as DNA: TGCAGTGCTAGGGGGACAGGGACCTCCTACGAGCAGTACTTC. Amino acids: CSARGTGTSYEQYF.

This clonotype was detected many times. The CDR3 bases are TGTGCCAGCAGCCCCCGGACTAGCGGAGCCGAGTTTCAAGAGACCCAGTACTTC. This translates into CASSPRTSGAEFQETQYF. The gene calls are TRBV7-9 and TRBJ2-5, with TRBD2 identical over 10 bases. The CDR3 is made up of 18 amino acids. The V gene end was trimmed by 5 bases and the J gene end by 2 bases; junction bases not matched to a gene: 14. Germline CDR1 is SEHNR and CDR2 is FQNEAQ (reference sequence).

This clonotype was seen repeatedly, ten times or more. The V and J genes are TRBV6-5 and TRBJ2-7; D unclear. The CDR3 is 16 amino acids. The V gene lost 0 bases and the J gene lost 3 bases, with 15 bases spanning the gap. The germline V gene encodes CDR1 MNHEY and CDR2 SVGAGI. CDR3 in DNA: TGTGCCAGCAGTTACTCTGTGCTGACTGGGGACTACGAGCAGTACTTC. This translates into CASSYSVLTGDYEQYF.

In its sample, this clonotype was seen a few times. The V gene is TRBV20-1, the J gene TRBJ2-1; 10 nucleotides align to TRBD2. The germline V gene encodes CDR1 DFQATT and CDR2 SNEGSKA (reference sequence). CDR3 length: 16 amino acids. Trimming at V came to 0 bases and at J to 7 bases, leaving 9 bases not matched to a gene. This CDR3 reads CSARDPSVAGGNEQFF. CDR3 coding DNA: TGCAGTGCTAGAGATCCTTCGGTAGCGGGAGGAAATGAGCAGTTCTTC.

In its sample, this clonotype was seen many times. This chain joins TRBV12-3 or TRBV12-4 and TRBJ2-7; tentatively, D is TRBD2 (6 bases). V was shortened by 6 bases and J by 0 bases, with 12 bases between the two germline ends. CDR3 length: 14 amino acids. CDR3 sequence (DNA): TGTGCCAGCAGCCCCCGGGAGAGCTCCTACGAGCAGTACTTC. Amino acids: CASSPRESSYEQYF.

This clonotype was found many times. The chain recombines TRBV12-3 or TRBV12-4 with TRBJ2-1, with D tentatively TRBD1 or TRBD2 (5 bases each). This CDR3 contains 15 residues. Between the trimmed V and J ends, which lost 6 bases and 3 bases, there was a span of 15 bases. CDR3 protein: CASSSPGTIYNEQFF. The DNA for the CDR3 is TGTGCCAGCAGCTCCCCCGGGACCATCTACAATGAGCAGTTCTTC.